This T cell receptor beta chain derives from a study of blood T cells in healthy people across ages. On the study more broadly: In model experiments, template switching was able to capture about one barcoded beta molecule for every two T cells that were present. Overall study findings and caveats: More naive CD4+ cells and higher diversity marked long-lived donors relative to aged donors.

Losses at the gene ends were 8 bases for V and 8 bases for J; bases not matched to a gene: 11. Germline-derived CDR1 and CDR2 are ENHRY and SYGVKD. CDR3 length equals 14 residues. A J-beta primer mix and a sample-barcoded 5' primer were used in a second PCR of about 6 to 12 cycles. TCRdb called the 5' RACE reads again in MiXCR, with one record for every CDR3 protein. The table shows just over 1 million distinct CDR3 sequences, with around 43% occurring only once. Ranging in age from about 6 to 100, the donors were healthy Caucasian individuals from Russia. Each sample provided at least 5.5 micrograms of extracted total RNA. Remarks on this clonotype: Antigen specificity is unknown.

The chain employs TRBV10-3 and TRBJ1-4; 7 bases agree with TRBD1. Sequencing was carried out using blood. This TCR came from a woman aged 60-75 years in good health. The CDR3 reads CAISDDREREKLFF. For the CDR3, the DNA is TGTGCCATCTCGGACGACAGGGAAAGGGAAAAACTGTTTTTT.